This entry features one T cell receptor beta chain sequence. What it binds is unknown. This sample is part of a study of cytomegalovirus exposure and HLA in healthy donors. Whole-study results and caveats: TCR sequences were mostly rare, though some public TCRs occurred in many donors. V- and J-gene trimming of TCR beta was linked (in a later analysis) to a missense DCLRE1C variant. Relative to equally common others, HLA-associated TCR beta chains showed greater clonal expansion in a later analysis.

The CDR3 totals 17 residues. The germline gives CDR1 SGDLS, CDR2 YYNGEE. V lost 5 bases to trimming and J lost 0 bases; unmatched junction nucleotides: 9. 60 Vbeta and 13 Jbeta primers were used in PCR. The method was immunoSEQ multiplex PCR; TCRdb's version includes in-frame clones alone and lacks a portion of them. The profile shows around 170,000 clones, more than 80% of them singletons. The TCR sequence derives from a woman aged 45 to 65 in good health and CMV-seropositive. Sequencing used PBMCs. The gene calls are TRBV9 and TRBJ2-3, with TRBD2 identical over 10 bases. This CDR3 reads CASSPQAGGLSTDTQYF. As DNA, the CDR3 is TGTGCCAGCAGTCCTCAAGCGGGGGGGCTTAGCACAGATACGCAGTATTTT.